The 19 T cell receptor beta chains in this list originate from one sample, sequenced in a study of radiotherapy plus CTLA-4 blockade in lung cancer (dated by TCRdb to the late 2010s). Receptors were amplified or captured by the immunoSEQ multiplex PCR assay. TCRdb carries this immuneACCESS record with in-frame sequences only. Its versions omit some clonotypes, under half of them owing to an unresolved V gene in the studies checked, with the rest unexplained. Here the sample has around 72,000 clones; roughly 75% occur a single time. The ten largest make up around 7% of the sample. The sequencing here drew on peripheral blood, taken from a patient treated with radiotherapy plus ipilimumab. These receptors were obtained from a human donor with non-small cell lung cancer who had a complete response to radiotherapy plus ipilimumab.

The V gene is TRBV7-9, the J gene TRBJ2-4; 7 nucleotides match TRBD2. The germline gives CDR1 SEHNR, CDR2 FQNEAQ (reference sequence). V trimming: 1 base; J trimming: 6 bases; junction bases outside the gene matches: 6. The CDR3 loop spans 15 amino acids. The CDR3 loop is CASSLGGREGNIQYF. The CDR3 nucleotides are TGTGCCAGCAGCTTAGGCGGGAGAGAGGGAAACATTCAGTACTTC.

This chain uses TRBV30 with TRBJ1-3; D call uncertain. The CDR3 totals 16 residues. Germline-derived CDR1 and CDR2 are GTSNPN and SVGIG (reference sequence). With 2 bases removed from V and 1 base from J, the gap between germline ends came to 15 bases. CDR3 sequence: CAWSWGVGGSGNTIYF. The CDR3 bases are TGTGCCTGGAGTTGGGGTGTAGGTGGATCTGGAAACACCATATATTTT.

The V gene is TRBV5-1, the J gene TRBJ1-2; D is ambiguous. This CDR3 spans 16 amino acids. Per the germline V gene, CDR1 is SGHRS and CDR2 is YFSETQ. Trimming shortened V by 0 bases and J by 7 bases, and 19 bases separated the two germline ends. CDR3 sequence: CASSLGTGQRSFGYTF. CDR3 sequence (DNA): TGCGCCAGCAGCTTGGGAACGGGCCAGAGGAGTTTTGGCTACACCTTC.

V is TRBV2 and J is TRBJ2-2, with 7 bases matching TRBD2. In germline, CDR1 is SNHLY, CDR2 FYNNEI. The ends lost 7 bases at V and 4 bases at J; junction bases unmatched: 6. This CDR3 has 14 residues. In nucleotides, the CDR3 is TGTGCCAGCACAAGCGGGATTGCCACCGGGGAGCTGTTTTTT. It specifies CASTSGIATGELFF. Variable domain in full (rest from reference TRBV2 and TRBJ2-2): EPEVTQTPSHQVTQMGQEVILRCVPISNHLYFYWYRQILGQKVEFLVSFYNNEISEKSEIFDDQFSVERPDGSNFTLKIRSTKLEDSAMYFCASTSGIATGELFFGEGSRLTVL.

The CDR3 sequence: CASSQEWELETQYF. For the CDR3, the DNA is TGTGCCAGCAGCCAAGAATGGGAGTTAGAGACCCAGTACTTC. V is TRBV14 and J is TRBJ2-5; a possible D gene is TRBD2 (5 bases). Trimming took off 0 bases at V and 4 bases at J, with 9 bases between the two ends. The CDR3 consists of 14 residues. Germline-derived CDR1 and CDR2 are SGHDN and FVKESK.

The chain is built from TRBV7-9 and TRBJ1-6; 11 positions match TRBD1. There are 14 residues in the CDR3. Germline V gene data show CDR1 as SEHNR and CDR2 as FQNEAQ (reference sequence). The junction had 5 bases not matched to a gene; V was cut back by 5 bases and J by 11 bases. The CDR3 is CASSLGQGGTPLHF. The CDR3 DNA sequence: TGTGCCAGCAGCCTGGGACAGGGGGGGACACCCCTCCACTTT.

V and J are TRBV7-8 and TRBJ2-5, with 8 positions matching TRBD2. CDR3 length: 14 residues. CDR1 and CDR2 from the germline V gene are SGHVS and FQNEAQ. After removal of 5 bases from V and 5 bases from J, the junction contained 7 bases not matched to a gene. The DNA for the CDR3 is TGTGCCAGCAGCCCCCGGGAGGGGATTGAGACCCAGTACTTC. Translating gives CASSPREGIETQYF.

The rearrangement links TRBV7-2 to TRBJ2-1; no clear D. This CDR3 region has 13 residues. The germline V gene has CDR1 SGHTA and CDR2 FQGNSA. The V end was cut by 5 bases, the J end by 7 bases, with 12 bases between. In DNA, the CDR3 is TGTGCCAGCAGCCGACAAGACTTGAATGAGCAGTTCTTC. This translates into CASSRQDLNEQFF.

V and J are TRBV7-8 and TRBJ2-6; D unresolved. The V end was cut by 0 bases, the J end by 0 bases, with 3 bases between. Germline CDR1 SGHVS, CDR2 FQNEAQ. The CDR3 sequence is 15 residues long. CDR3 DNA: TGTGCCAGCAGCTTAGCTTTCTCTGGGGCCAACGTCCTGACTTTC. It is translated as CASSLAFSGANVLTF.

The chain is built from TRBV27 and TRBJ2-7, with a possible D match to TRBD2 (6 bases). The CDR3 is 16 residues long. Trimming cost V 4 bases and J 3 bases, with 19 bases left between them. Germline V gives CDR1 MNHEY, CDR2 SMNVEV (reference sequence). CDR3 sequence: CASSSHEGTVNYEQYF. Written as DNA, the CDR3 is TGTGCCAGCAGTTCCCACGAGGGGACTGTCAACTACGAGCAGTACTTC.

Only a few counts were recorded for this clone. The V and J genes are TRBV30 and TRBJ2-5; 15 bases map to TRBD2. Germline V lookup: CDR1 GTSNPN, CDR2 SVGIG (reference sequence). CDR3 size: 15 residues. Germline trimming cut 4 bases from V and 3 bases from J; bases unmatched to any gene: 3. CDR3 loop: CAWIRTSGGEETQYF. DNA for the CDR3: TGTGCCTGGATACGGACTAGCGGGGGGGAAGAGACCCAGTACTTC. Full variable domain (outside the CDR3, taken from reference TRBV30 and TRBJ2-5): SQTIHQWPATLVQPVGSPLSLECTVEGTSNPNLYWYRQAAGRGLQLLFYSVGIGQISSEVPQNLSASRPQDRQFILSSKKLLLSDSGFYLCAWIRTSGGEETQYFGPGTRLLVL.

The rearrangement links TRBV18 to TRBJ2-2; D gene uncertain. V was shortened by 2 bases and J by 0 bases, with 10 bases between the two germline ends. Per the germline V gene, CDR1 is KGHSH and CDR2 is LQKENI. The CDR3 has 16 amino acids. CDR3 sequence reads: CASSPNSYPNTGELFF. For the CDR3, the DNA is TGTGCCAGCTCACCAAATAGCTACCCGAACACCGGGGAGCTGTTTTTT.

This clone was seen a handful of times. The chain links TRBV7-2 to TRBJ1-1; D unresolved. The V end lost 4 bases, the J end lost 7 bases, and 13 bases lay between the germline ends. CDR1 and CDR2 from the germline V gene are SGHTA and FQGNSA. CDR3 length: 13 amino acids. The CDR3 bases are TGTGCCAGCAGCTCAAGCTGGACGGGTGAAGCTTTCTTT. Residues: CASSSSWTGEAFF.

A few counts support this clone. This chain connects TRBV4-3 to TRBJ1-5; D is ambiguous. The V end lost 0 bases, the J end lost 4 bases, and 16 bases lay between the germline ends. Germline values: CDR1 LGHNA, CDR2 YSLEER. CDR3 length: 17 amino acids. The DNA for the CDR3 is TGCGCCAGCAGCCAAGAACGAAAACTGCATGGGAATCAGCCCCAGCATTTT. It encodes CASSQERKLHGNQPQHF.

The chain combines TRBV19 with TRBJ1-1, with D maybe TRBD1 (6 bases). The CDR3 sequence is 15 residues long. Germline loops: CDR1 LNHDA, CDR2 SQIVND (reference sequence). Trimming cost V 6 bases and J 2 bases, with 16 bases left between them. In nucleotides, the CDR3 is TGTGCCAGTAGACCGGACAGCTACTACAACACTGAAGCTTTCTTT. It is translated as CASRPDSYYNTEAFF.

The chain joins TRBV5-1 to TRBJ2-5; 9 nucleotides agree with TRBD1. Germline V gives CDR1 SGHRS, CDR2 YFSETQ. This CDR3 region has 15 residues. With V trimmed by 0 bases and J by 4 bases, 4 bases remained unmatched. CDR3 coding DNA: TGCGCCAGCAGCTTGGATGGGACAGGGAGAGAGACCCAGTACTTC. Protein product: CASSLDGTGRETQYF.

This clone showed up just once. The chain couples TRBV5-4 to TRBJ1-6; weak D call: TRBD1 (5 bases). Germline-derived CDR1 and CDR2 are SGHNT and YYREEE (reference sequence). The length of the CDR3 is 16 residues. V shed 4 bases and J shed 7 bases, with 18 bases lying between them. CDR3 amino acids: CASSRGGGFQNSPLHF. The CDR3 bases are TGTGCCAGCAGCCGTGGGGGGGGATTTCAGAATTCACCCCTCCACTTT.

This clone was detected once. Written as DNA, the CDR3 is TGCGCCAGCAGCTTTGACCTGACCGGGGAGCTGTTTTTT. Translating gives CASSFDLTGELFF. The gene calls are TRBV5-1 and TRBJ2-2; D is unclear. V dropped 2 bases and J dropped 5 bases, with 7 bases sitting between them. The germline V gene has CDR1 SGHRS and CDR2 YFSETQ. The CDR3 is 13 amino acids.

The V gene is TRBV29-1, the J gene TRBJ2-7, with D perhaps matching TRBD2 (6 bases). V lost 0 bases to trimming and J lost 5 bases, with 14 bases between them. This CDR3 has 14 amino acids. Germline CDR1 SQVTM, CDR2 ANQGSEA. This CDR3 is CSVEDVGGSHEQYF. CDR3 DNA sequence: TGCAGCGTTGAAGATGTCGGGGGTTCCCACGAGCAGTACTTC.